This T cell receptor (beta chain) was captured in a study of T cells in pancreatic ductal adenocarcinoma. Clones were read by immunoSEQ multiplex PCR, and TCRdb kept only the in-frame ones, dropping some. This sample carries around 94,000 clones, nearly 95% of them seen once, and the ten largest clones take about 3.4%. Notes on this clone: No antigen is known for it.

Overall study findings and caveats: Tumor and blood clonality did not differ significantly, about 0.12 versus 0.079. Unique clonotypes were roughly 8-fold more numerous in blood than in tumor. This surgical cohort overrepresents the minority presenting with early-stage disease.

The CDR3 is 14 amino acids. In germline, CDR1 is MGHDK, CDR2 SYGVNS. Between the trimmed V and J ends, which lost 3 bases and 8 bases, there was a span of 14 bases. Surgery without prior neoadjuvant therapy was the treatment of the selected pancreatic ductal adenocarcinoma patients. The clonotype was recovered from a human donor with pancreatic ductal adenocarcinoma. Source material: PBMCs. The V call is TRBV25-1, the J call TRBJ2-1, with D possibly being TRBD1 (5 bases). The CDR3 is CASSDHRGLDEQFF. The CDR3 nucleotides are TGTGCCAGCAGTGATCATAGGGGTTTGGATGAGCAGTTCTTC.